This T cell receptor (beta chain) was retrieved from a study of T cells expressing NK-cell markers. Points from the study as a whole: It is unclear if expanded NKG2C-expressing clones target HCMV antigens. Several donors likewise had their CD3+CD56-NKG2C+ fraction led by these clonotypes. Among CD8+ T cells from more than five donors, dominant NKG2C+ clonotypes accounted for about 1.0-7.0%.

The CDR3 consists of 14 residues. CDR1 is MNHNS, CDR2 SASEGT, per germline. Turning to this clonotype: The antigen is undetermined.

TCRdb reworked the 5' RACE reads into one entry per CDR3 protein, no DNA. The ten most abundant clones cover 5.2% of a sample with 300,000 to 450,000 distinct CDR3 sequences. The V gene is TRBV6-1, the J gene TRBJ1-1; TCRdb's D call of TRBD1 is untestable without DNA. Sequenced material: blood T cells: a sorted CD56 or NKG2C T cell subset, CD4+ or CD8+ T cells, or bulk PBMC T cells (not recorded which). The sequence was collected from a man aged 18-70 years in good health. CDR3 sequence: CASKSGVENTEAFF.